The 18 T cell receptor beta chains reported below all come from one sample, sequenced in a study of cytomegalovirus exposure and HLA in healthy donors (dated by TCRdb to about 2017). The library was built by means of the immunoSEQ multiplex PCR assay. A mixture of 60 forward primers for TCR Vbeta segments and 13 reverse primers for TCR Jbeta segments was used in the multiplex PCR. Imported from immuneACCESS, the table was reduced by TCRdb to in-frame sequences with V and J called. These copies leave out some clones; in studies compared against another copy, an unresolved V gene accounts for under half, and the cause of the remainder is not known. The record for this sample contains around 190,000 clones. The ten largest make up approximately 1% of the sample. Sample: PBMCs. Receptors were obtained from a woman aged 30 to 39 in good health and CMV-seropositive.

The CDR3 nucleotides are TGCGCCAGCACCGATGAAGCCGTCGGGACAGGGCCCACAGATACGCAGTATTTT. It encodes CASTDEAVGTGPTDTQYF. The rearrangement joins TRBV5-1 to TRBJ2-3, with 9 bases fitting TRBD1. The CDR3 runs to 18 residues. J gave up 2 bases and V 6 bases, and 16 bases lay outside the gene matches. Germline CDR1 is SGHRS and CDR2 is YFSETQ.

V usage is TRBV29-1 and J usage is TRBJ2-7; a weak D match, TRBD2 (6 bases). Trimming cost V 8 bases and J 2 bases, with 19 bases left between them. The germline V gene has CDR1 SQVTM and CDR2 ANQGSEA. The CDR3 is made up of 14 amino acids. As DNA, the CDR3 is TGCAGCACCTCAGGTGGAGGGCCAACCTACGAGCAGTACTTC. As protein: CSTSGGGPTYEQYF.

This chain connects TRBV6-5 to TRBJ2-2; 7 bases fit TRBD1. The trim removed 4 bases at V and 0 bases at J, leaving 5 bases unmatched. CDR1 and CDR2 from the germline V gene are MNHEY and SVGAGI. The CDR3 extends over 16 amino acids. CDR3 region: CASSLGQPANTGELFF. The CDR3 bases are TGTGCCAGCAGTTTGGGACAGCCCGCGAACACCGGGGAGCTGTTTTTT.

The rearrangement uses TRBV6-1 and TRBJ2-7; a weak D match, TRBD1 (6 bases). This CDR3 is 15 amino acids long. Trimming stripped 1 base from V and 3 bases from J, with 13 bases between. Germline lookup yields CDR1 MNHNS and CDR2 SASEGT. This CDR3 is CASSEGTEIDYEQYF. In DNA, the CDR3 is TGTGCCAGCAGTGAAGGGACAGAGATTGACTACGAGCAGTACTTC.

The chain couples TRBV11-2 to TRBJ1-2; D not resolved. Germline V gives CDR1 SGHAT, CDR2 FQNNGV. This CDR3 has 16 amino acids. Trimming left V 1 base short and J 7 bases short, with 19 bases between. CDR3 DNA: TGTGCCAGCAGCTTAGTTGGAGGCCAACCGGTCTCTGGCTACACCTTC. Protein sequence: CASSLVGGQPVSGYTF.

J is TRBJ1-1 and V is TRBV18; TRBD1 aligns across 11 bases. From germline, CDR1 is KGHSH and CDR2 LQKENI. The CDR3 is made up of 16 amino acids. V lost 6 bases to trimming and J lost 6 bases; unmatched junction nucleotides: 12. The CDR3 spells CASSHGQGQGGSEAFF. In DNA, the CDR3 is TGTGCCAGCTCCCACGGACAGGGACAGGGGGGATCTGAAGCTTTCTTT. The full variable domain, in which reference TRBV18 and TRBJ1-1 provide the parts outside the CDR3, is NAGVMQNPRHLVRRRGQEARLRCSPMKGHSHVYWYRQLPEEGLKFMVYLQKENIIDESGMPKERFSAEFPKEGPSILRIQQVVRGDSAAYFCASSHGQGQGGSEAFFGQGTRLTVV.

CDR3 residues: CASSVTSGSTYEQYF. CDR3 DNA sequence: TGTGCCAGCAGCGTTACTAGCGGGAGTACCTACGAGCAGTACTTC. This sequence joins TRBV6-5 and TRBJ2-7; TRBD2 agrees at 11 bases. The CDR3 runs to 15 residues. Germline V gene sequence: CDR1 MNHEY, CDR2 SVGAGI. The junction had 6 bases not matched to a gene; V was cut back by 6 bases and J by 2 bases.

The gene calls are TRBV19 and TRBJ1-2, with D perhaps matching TRBD1 (5 bases). CDR1 LNHDA and CDR2 SQIVND come from the germline V gene (reference sequence). The CDR3 is 13 residues long. Between the trimmed V and J ends, which lost 6 bases and 1 base, there was a span of 9 bases. CDR3 coding DNA: TGTGCCAGTAGAGGGGTCGATAACTATGGCTACACCTTC. It translates to CASRGVDNYGYTF.

The V and J genes are TRBV7-2 and TRBJ1-2; tentative D call: TRBD1 (5 bases). Germline CDR1 reads SGHTA; CDR2 reads FQGNSA. CDR3 length: 16 residues. Between the trimmed V and J ends, which lost 3 bases and 7 bases, there was a span of 21 bases. The CDR3 coding sequence is TGTGCCAGCAGCTTGATGGGGGGGGAGATTGTTAGTGGCTACACCTTC. This gives the protein CASSLMGGEIVSGYTF.

The rearrangement joins TRBV15 to TRBJ1-5; D call uncertain. The CDR3 spans 12 residues. Trimming cost V 3 bases and J 3 bases, with 3 bases left between them. Germline CDR1 and CDR2: LNHNV and YYDKDF (reference sequence). For the CDR3, the DNA is TGTGCCACCAGCAGGTACAATCAGCCCCAGCATTTT. It encodes CATSRYNQPQHF.

The V call is TRBV29-1, the J call TRBJ2-1, with TRBD2 identical over 11 bases. The CDR3 contains 14 residues. The germline V gene encodes CDR1 SQVTM and CDR2 ANQGSEA. V trimming: 7 bases; J trimming: 6 bases; junction bases outside the gene matches: 8. The CDR3 loop is CSGNSGRGVNEQFF. The CDR3 nucleotides are TGCAGCGGAAATAGCGGGAGGGGGGTCAATGAGCAGTTCTTC.

The chain joins TRBV10-1 to TRBJ2-3; tentatively, D is TRBD1 (6 bases). The CDR3 is 13 residues long. CDR1 WNHNN and CDR2 SYGVQD come from the germline V gene (reference sequence). The V end lost 10 bases, the J end lost 4 bases, and 15 bases lay between the germline ends. The CDR3 nucleotides read TGCGCCACCAATAAAGGGGGAGCAGATACGCAGTATTTT. Translating it yields CATNKGGADTQYF.

V is TRBV18 and J is TRBJ1-1; 7 bases align to TRBD1. The germline V gene encodes CDR1 KGHSH and CDR2 LQKENI. The V and J ends lost 4 bases and 0 bases, in that order; junction bases with no gene match: 5. This CDR3 spans 15 amino acids. CDR3 sequence (DNA): TGTGCCAGCTCACTGGGGGGACAGTTGAACACTGAAGCTTTCTTT. This translates into CASSLGGQLNTEAFF. The full variable domain, completed using reference TRBV18 and TRBJ1-1, is NAGVMQNPRHLVRRRGQEARLRCSPMKGHSHVYWYRQLPEEGLKFMVYLQKENIIDESGMPKERFSAEFPKEGPSILRIQQVVRGDSAAYFCASSLGGQLNTEAFFGQGTRLTVV.

The V and J genes are TRBV5-1 and TRBJ2-5, with D unclear. The CDR3 length is 13 residues. CDR1 is SGHRS and CDR2 is YFSETQ in the germline V gene. Trimming removed 0 bases at V and 5 bases at J, with 8 bases between. CDR3 bases: TGCGCCAGCAGCTTGGACCCCAGGGAGACCCAGTACTTC. The encoded protein is CASSLDPRETQYF.

The V call is TRBV6-1, the J call TRBJ1-2, with 10 bases that match TRBD1. The junction had 5 bases not matched to a gene; V was cut back by 9 bases and J by 4 bases. This CDR3 contains 13 residues. In germline, CDR1 is MNHNS, CDR2 SASEGT. The CDR3 bases are TGTGCCAGTGACAGGGGGCGAGGCTATGGCTACACCTTC. Protein sequence: CASDRGRGYGYTF.

The chain joins TRBV4-1 to TRBJ2-3; 7 nucleotides line up with TRBD1. Germline V gene sequence: CDR1 MGHRA, CDR2 YSYEKL. J was trimmed by 0 bases and V by 4 bases; bases with no gene match: 13. The CDR3 spans 18 residues. The CDR3 sequence is CASSRAPTGDTSTDTQYF. As DNA, the CDR3 is TGCGCCAGCAGCCGTGCCCCTACAGGGGATACAAGCACAGATACGCAGTATTTT.

The rearrangement links TRBV28 to TRBJ2-5, with a weak D call TRBD1 (5 bases). This CDR3 is 17 amino acids long. Trimming took off 2 bases at V and 5 bases at J, with 21 bases between the two ends. Germline V gene sequence: CDR1 MDHEN, CDR2 SYDVKM. The CDR3 DNA reads as TGTGCCAGCAGTTTACCCCCGTCTGGGGCTGGTAGTGAGACCCAGTACTTC. The encoded protein is CASSLPPSGAGSETQYF.

The chain has TRBV28 and TRBJ1-1; TRBD1 might be the D (5 bases). The CDR3 is made up of 15 amino acids. Germline V gene lookup returns CDR1 MDHEN and CDR2 SYDVKM. Between the trimmed V and J ends, which lost 4 bases and 4 bases, there was a span of 16 bases. The CDR3 nucleotides read TGTGCCAGCAGTTCCCAGGACACCCCCCTCACTGAAGCTTTCTTT. Encoded protein: CASSSQDTPLTEAFF.